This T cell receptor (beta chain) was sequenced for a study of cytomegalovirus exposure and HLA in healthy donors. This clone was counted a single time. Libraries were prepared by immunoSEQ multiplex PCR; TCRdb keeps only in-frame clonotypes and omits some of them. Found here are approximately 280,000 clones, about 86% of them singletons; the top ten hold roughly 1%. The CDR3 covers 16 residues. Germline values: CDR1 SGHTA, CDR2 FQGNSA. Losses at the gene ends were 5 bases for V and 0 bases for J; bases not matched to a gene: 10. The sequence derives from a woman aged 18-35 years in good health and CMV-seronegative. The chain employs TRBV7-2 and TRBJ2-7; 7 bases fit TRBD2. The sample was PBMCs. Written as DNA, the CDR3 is TGTGCCAGCAGCACAATAAGCGGGGATAGCTCCTACGAGCAGTACTTC. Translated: CASSTISGDSSYEQYF.